One and the same sample provided the 28 T cell receptor beta chains below, sequenced in a study of T cell responses to AZD1222 COVID-19 vaccine (dated by TCRdb to about 2021). Receptor libraries were prepared by the immunoSEQ multiplex PCR assay. TCRdb mirrors the immuneACCESS table, restricted to in-frame sequences. Some clones are absent from its copies; in checked studies, under half trace to an unresolved V gene, and the reason for the others is unknown. This sample gives 95,000 to 150,000 clones in total; roughly 88% of them show up just once. About 5% of the sample belongs to the ten largest clones. The sample's time point label is to be understood as: baseline before first vaccination. The sequenced sample was peripheral blood, obtained on day 0 of AZD1222 vaccination. The receptors derive from an adult in good health.

This clone was seen only a few times. The chain employs TRBV4-3 and TRBJ2-3; D uncertain. Between the trimmed V and J ends, which lost 1 base and 3 bases, there was a span of 5 bases. The CDR3 sequence is 13 residues long. Germline CDR1 is LGHNA and CDR2 is YSLEER. Here the CDR3 reads CASSQVLTDTQYF. In nucleotides, the CDR3 is TGCGCCAGCAGCCAAGTACTGACAGATACGCAGTATTTT.

The chain links TRBV7-6 to TRBJ1-1; D is possibly TRBD1 (6 bases). The germline V gene has CDR1 SGHVS and CDR2 FNYEAQ. Trimming left V 5 bases short and J 7 bases short, with 23 bases between. The CDR3 has 16 amino acids. The CDR3 loop reads CASSRGGGAKGGEAFF. CDR3 sequence (DNA): TGTGCCAGCAGCAGAGGAGGTGGGGCCAAAGGGGGTGAAGCTTTCTTT. Based on the CDR3 plus reference TRBV7-6 and TRBJ1-1, the full variable domain is GAGVSQSPRYKVTKRGQDVALRCDPISGHVSLYWYRQALGQGPEFLTYFNYEAQQDKSGLPNDRFSAERPEGSISTLTIQRTEQRDSAMYRCASSRGGGAKGGEAFFGQGTRLTVV.

The chain uses TRBV7-9 and TRBJ2-3; 7 positions match TRBD1. Germline V lookup: CDR1 SEHNR, CDR2 FQNEAQ (reference sequence). Losses at the gene ends were 1 base for V and 3 bases for J; bases not matched to a gene: 1. The CDR3 is made up of 14 amino acids. As DNA, the CDR3 is TGTGCCAGCAGCTTAGTGACAGGGACAGATACGCAGTATTTT. Its translation is CASSLVTGTDTQYF.

The rearrangement uses TRBV5-1 and TRBJ1-3; weak D call: TRBD1 (5 bases). The CDR3 consists of 15 residues. The germline V and J ends were trimmed by 0 bases and 3 bases, with 10 bases remaining between them. Per germline, CDR1 SGHRS and CDR2 YFSETQ. The CDR3 loop reads CASSLEGFSGNTIYF. In DNA form, the CDR3 reads TGCGCCAGCAGCTTGGAGGGGTTTAGTGGAAACACCATATATTTT.

The chain couples TRBV5-4 to TRBJ1-2; weak D call: TRBD1 (6 bases). Trimming cost V 4 bases and J 3 bases, with 10 bases left between them. CDR1 is SGHNT, CDR2 YYREEE, per germline (reference sequence). The CDR3 covers 13 residues. The CDR3 spells CASSLQGDYGYTF. CDR3 bases: TGTGCCAGCAGCCTACAGGGAGACTATGGCTACACCTTC.

The chain couples TRBV23-1 to TRBJ1-5; D unresolved. TRBV23-1 is classed as an ORF, of uncertain function. The V end lost 3 bases, the J end lost 14 bases, and 8 bases lay between the germline ends. The CDR3 runs 10 residues. CDR3 nucleotide sequence: TGCGCCAGCAGTCACGGAGACAAGCATTTT. Translated, it gives CASSHGDKHF.

This clone has a single count. The J gene is TRBJ1-6, the V gene TRBV27, with D possibly matching TRBD1 (5 bases). The germline V gene has CDR1 MNHEY and CDR2 SMNVEV (reference sequence). The V end was cut by 3 bases, the J end by 0 bases, with 15 bases between. The CDR3 consists of 18 residues. In DNA form, the CDR3 reads TGTGCCAGCAGTTTGGGTCTGACAGATAGCTCCTATAATTCACCCCTCCACTTT. As protein: CASSLGLTDSSYNSPLHF.

The genes are TRBV7-9 and TRBJ1-2, with D hard to call. Germline CDR1 and CDR2: SEHNR and FQNEAQ (reference sequence). The V end was cut by 6 bases, the J end by 0 bases, with 8 bases between. This CDR3 is 13 amino acids long. The CDR3 loop is CASSEAANYGYTF. DNA for the CDR3: TGTGCCAGCAGTGAGGCAGCTAACTATGGCTACACCTTC.

CDR3 in DNA: TGTGCCAGCAGCTTAGGACAGGATAGCACTGAAGCTTTCTTT. Translated, it gives CASSLGQDSTEAFF. The chain employs TRBV11-2 and TRBJ1-1, with D tentatively TRBD1 (6 bases). The germline V and J ends were trimmed by 1 base and 4 bases, with 10 bases remaining between them. The CDR3 totals 14 residues. Germline V lookup: CDR1 SGHAT, CDR2 FQNNGV. Complete variable domain (other parts from reference TRBV11-2 and TRBJ1-1): EAGVAQSPRYKIIEKRQSVAFWCNPISGHATLYWYQQILGQGPKLLIQFQNNGVVDDSQLPKDRFSAERLKGVDSTLKIQPAKLEDSAVYLCASSLGQDSTEAFFGQGTRLTVV.

CDR3 sequence reads: CASSQGGSGTYGYTF. The CDR3 DNA reads TGTGCCAGCAGCCAGGGGGGCTCAGGAACCTATGGCTACACCTTC. The J gene is TRBJ1-2, the V gene TRBV7-9; 7 nucleotides agree with TRBD1. Germline CDR1 is SEHNR and CDR2 is FQNEAQ (reference sequence). The CDR3 is 15 amino acids. Losses at the gene ends were 5 bases for V and 4 bases for J; bases not matched to a gene: 10. Filled out from reference TRBV7-9 and TRBJ1-2, the complete variable domain reads DTGVSQNPRHKITKRGQNVTFRCDPISEHNRLYWYRQTLGQGPEFLTYFQNEAQLEKSRLLSDRFSAERPKGSFSTLEIQRTEQGDSAMYLCASSQGGSGTYGYTFGSGTRLTVV.

This chain joins TRBV6-5 and TRBJ2-4; D is ambiguous. The CDR3 runs 11 residues. Germline assignment: CDR1 MNHEY and CDR2 SVGAGI. V lost 4 bases to trimming and J lost 9 bases, with 7 bases between them. The CDR3 sequence: CASSSYGIQYF. The CDR3 coding sequence is TGTGCCAGCAGTTCGTATGGCATTCAGTACTTC.

The chain joins TRBV7-6 to TRBJ2-1; D gene uncertain. The germline gives CDR1 SGHVS, CDR2 FNYEAQ. CDR3 size: 16 residues. The V end lost 2 bases, the J end lost 3 bases, and 14 bases lay between the germline ends. In nucleotides, the CDR3 is TGTGCCAGCAGCTTACCTCTAGTGTTTTGCTACAATGAGCAGTTCTTC. Amino acid sequence: CASSLPLVFCYNEQFF.

DNA for the CDR3: TGTGCCAGTAGTTTAGCGGGGGCCACCTACAATGAGCAGTTCTTC. It codes for CASSLAGATYNEQFF. V is TRBV19 and J is TRBJ2-1; TRBD2 agrees at 9 bases. V lost 5 bases to trimming and J lost 2 bases; unmatched junction nucleotides: 4. The CDR3 sequence is 15 residues long. CDR1 and CDR2 from the germline V gene are LNHDA and SQIVND (reference sequence). The whole variable domain, filled in from reference TRBV19 and TRBJ2-1, reads DGGITQSPKYLFRKEGQNVTLSCEQNLNHDAMYWYRQDPGQGLRLIYYSQIVNDFQKGDIAEGYSVSREKKESFPLTVTSAQKNPTAFYLCASSLAGATYNEQFFGPGTRLTVL.

This sequence joins TRBV10-2 and TRBJ2-1; 8 nucleotides line up with TRBD1. With 7 bases clipped from V and 0 bases from J, the junction kept 8 bases outside the gene matches. The CDR3 has 16 residues. Germline CDR1 and CDR2: WSHSY and SAAADI. The CDR3: CASNRGRILSYNEQFF. CDR3 DNA sequence: TGCGCCAGCAACAGGGGGAGGATCCTCTCCTACAATGAGCAGTTCTTC.

V is TRBV7-2 and J is TRBJ1-1; a possible D gene is TRBD1 (5 bases). Trimming left V 2 bases short and J 6 bases short, with 13 bases between. Looked up from germline, CDR1 is SGHTA and CDR2 is FQGNSA. CDR3 size: 14 residues. The CDR3 protein is CASSLQGGDAEAFF. The CDR3 nucleotides are TGTGCCAGCAGCTTACAGGGAGGGGACGCTGAAGCTTTCTTT.

The chain recombines TRBV6-5 with TRBJ2-5; a possible D gene is TRBD1 (7 bases). CDR3 length: 13 residues. CDR1 and CDR2 (germline): MNHEY, SVGAGI. The V end was cut by 8 bases, the J end by 7 bases, with 17 bases between. The CDR3 protein is CASGQGTAGTQYF. The CDR3 coding sequence is TGTGCCAGCGGGCAGGGGACAGCGGGGACCCAGTACTTC.

This chain connects TRBV5-1 to TRBJ1-2; 8 bases are a match to TRBD1. V was pared by 0 bases and J by 4 bases, with 5 bases of the junction left unmatched. The CDR3 sequence is 15 residues long. Looked up from germline, CDR1 is SGHRS and CDR2 is YFSETQ. The CDR3 DNA reads as TGCGCCAGCAGCTTGGCCGGACAGGGCGTCTATGGCTACACCTTC. It codes for CASSLAGQGVYGYTF.

V gene TRBV7-2 combines with J gene TRBJ1-5, with D possibly TRBD1 on 5 matching bases. Trimming removed 7 bases at V and 2 bases at J, with 15 bases between. The germline V gene encodes CDR1 SGHTA and CDR2 FQGNSA. CDR3 size: 15 residues. The CDR3 sequence: CASTLGLGGNQPQHF. CDR3 DNA sequence: TGTGCCAGCACCCTGGGCCTAGGGGGCAATCAGCCCCAGCATTTT. Full variable domain (missing parts from reference TRBV7-2 and TRBJ1-5): GAGVSQSPSNKVTEKGKDVELRCDPISGHTALYWYRQSLGQGLEFLIYFQGNSAPDKSGLPSDRFSAERTGGSVSTLTIQRTQQEDSAVYLCASTLGLGGNQPQHFGDGTRLSIL.

This chain joins TRBV5-1 and TRBJ2-5, with no clear D. Trimming took 3 bases from V and 5 from J, leaving 14 bases between them. Germline values: CDR1 SGHRS, CDR2 YFSETQ. This CDR3 is built from 14 residues. The CDR3 region is CASSYGSHEETQYF. The CDR3 DNA follows: TGCGCCAGCAGCTACGGGTCTCATGAGGAGACCCAGTACTTC.

The CDR3: CASSVQGRYGYTF. The CDR3 DNA reads TGTGCCAGCAGCGTCCAGGGTAGATATGGCTACACCTTC. V and J are TRBV7-2 and TRBJ1-2; weak D call: TRBD1 (5 bases). The CDR3 consists of 13 residues. Trimming left V 5 bases short and J 5 bases short, with 12 bases between. The germline gives CDR1 SGHTA, CDR2 FQGNSA. Full variable domain (rest looked up from reference TRBV7-2 and TRBJ1-2): GAGVSQSPSNKVTEKGKDVELRCDPISGHTALYWYRQSLGQGLEFLIYFQGNSAPDKSGLPSDRFSAERTGGSVSTLTIQRTQQEDSAVYLCASSVQGRYGYTFGSGTRLTVV.

The CDR3 region is CASQRQMNTEAFF. CDR3 coding DNA: TGCGCCAGCCAGAGACAGATGAACACTGAAGCTTTCTTT. This chain uses TRBV10-2 with TRBJ1-1; the D gene is possibly TRBD1 (5 bases). In germline, CDR1 is WSHSY, CDR2 SAAADI. Trimming stripped 8 bases from V and 0 bases from J, with 10 bases between. The CDR3 has 13 residues.

The chain combines TRBV6-2 or TRBV6-3 with TRBJ2-1; D uncertain. V gave up 2 bases and J gave up 0 bases, with 14 bases separating them. Germline V gene data show CDR1 as MNHEY and CDR2 as SVGEGT. The CDR3 is 17 residues long. The CDR3 loop is CASSYMPGQSSYNEQFF. The CDR3 DNA reads TGTGCCAGCAGTTACATGCCGGGCCAGAGCTCCTACAATGAGCAGTTCTTC.

In DNA, the CDR3 is TGTGCCAGCTCATCAGGAGGAGGGGTGGGCGGCTACACCTTC. This gives the protein CASSSGGGVGGYTF. This rearrangement joins TRBV18 to TRBJ1-2, with D maybe TRBD1 (5 bases). The CDR3 totals 14 residues. Deletions cut 5 bases from V and 8 bases from J, with 18 bases between. The germline gives CDR1 KGHSH, CDR2 LQKENI.

The chain employs TRBV19 and TRBJ2-5; the D is unclear. Germline values: CDR1 LNHDA, CDR2 SQIVND (reference sequence). The CDR3 is 16 amino acids. With 4 bases removed from V and 5 bases from J, the gap between germline ends came to 20 bases. CDR3 bases: TGTGCCAGTAGTACCACCACACGGTCCCACCGGGAGACCCAGTACTTC. Translated, it gives CASSTTTRSHRETQYF.

The chain is built from TRBV6-2 or TRBV6-3 and TRBJ2-3, with 12 bases identical to TRBD2. The ends lost 4 bases at V and 5 bases at J; junction bases unmatched: 10. The CDR3 has 17 amino acids. Germline V gene lookup returns CDR1 MNHEY and CDR2 SVGEGT. The CDR3 region is CASSWRTSGDDGDTQYF. CDR3 in DNA: TGTGCCAGCAGTTGGCGGACTAGCGGGGACGACGGAGATACGCAGTATTTT.

This rearrangement joins TRBV7-8 to TRBJ2-1; D possibly corresponds to TRBD1 (6 bases). CDR3 size: 15 residues. The germline V gene encodes CDR1 SGHVS and CDR2 FQNEAQ. V was clipped by 2 bases and J by 2 bases, with 10 bases between them. The DNA of the CDR3 is TGTGCCAGCAGCTTAAGCAGGGGACCCTACAATGAGCAGTTCTTC. Residues: CASSLSRGPYNEQFF.

In its sample, this clone was seen once. This sequence joins TRBV28 and TRBJ1-5; 9 positions agree with TRBD1. Germline CDR1 MDHEN, CDR2 SYDVKM. The CDR3 sequence is 18 residues long. After removal of 5 bases from V and 0 bases from J, the junction contained 11 bases not matched to a gene. The CDR3 DNA sequence: TGTGCCAGCAGTAGCGCACAAGGGACAGGGAATAGCAATCAGCCCCAGCATTTT. Protein: CASSSAQGTGNSNQPQHF. Full variable domain (outside the CDR3, taken from reference TRBV28 and TRBJ1-5): DVKVTQSSRYLVKRTGEKVFLECVQDMDHENMFWYRQDPGLGLRLIYFSYDVKMKEKGDIPEGYSVSREKKERFSLILESASTNQTSMYLCASSSAQGTGNSNQPQHFGDGTRLSIL.

The chain recombines TRBV2 with TRBJ1-5, with unresolved D. Germline V CDR1 and CDR2: SNHLY, FYNNEI. The germline V and J ends were trimmed by 6 bases and 2 bases, with 14 bases remaining between them. This CDR3 has 15 residues. CDR3 region: CASSGGPDGNQPQHF. The CDR3 region has the DNA TGTGCCAGCAGCGGAGGGCCGGACGGCAATCAGCCCCAGCATTTT. Complete variable domain (other parts from reference TRBV2 and TRBJ1-5): EPEVTQTPSHQVTQMGQEVILRCVPISNHLYFYWYRQILGQKVEFLVSFYNNEISEKSEIFDDQFSVERPDGSNFTLKIRSTKLEDSAMYFCASSGGPDGNQPQHFGDGTRLSIL.